This T cell receptor (beta chain) was sequenced for a study of technical replicates of blood from a few donors. Only in-frame clones appear in the TCRdb table, and some are missing; sequencing was by immunoSEQ multiplex PCR. The table shows about 79,000 clones, with about 91% occurring only once. This clone appeared a few times. Germline assignment: CDR1 MDHEN and CDR2 SYDVKM. The CDR3 totals 19 residues. Trimming removed 4 bases from V and 2 bases from J, with 26 bases in between. This chain connects TRBV28 to TRBJ1-2, with a possible D match to TRBD1 (6 bases). Input material: T cells isolated from PBMCs. The source is a human donor in good health. Some clones in this sample may be carry-over from other donors' samples. The CDR3 DNA reads as TGTGCCAGCAGTTCGCCGAGACAGGCTTTAACGGGGCCGAACTATGGCTACACCTTC. Translated: CASSSPRQALTGPNYGYTF.